The present T cell receptor (beta chain) was sequenced within a study of graft-versus-host responses after intestinal transplantation. Study-level background: Tacrolimus plus steroids were given to all recipients for two to three years, preceded by anti-thymocyte globulin induction. Whole-study findings and limits: Early post-transplant falls in HvG clones accompanied the peak levels of circulating GvH clones.

V dropped 2 bases and J dropped 9 bases, with 12 bases sitting between them. The germline V gene has CDR1 LNHDA and CDR2 SQIVND (reference sequence). CDR3 size: 13 residues. Comments on this clone: Its antigen is not identified.

Here immunoSEQ multiplex PCR was the method, and the copy in TCRdb shows in-frame clones only, minus some. The top ten clones hold under 1.5% of a sample with 90,000 to 100,000 clones, roughly 88% of them seen once. Sample: PBMCs, taken 255 days after intestinal transplant. This rearrangement joins TRBV19 to TRBJ2-3, with D maybe TRBD2 (6 bases). This receptor was identified in a human patient who received an intestinal transplant, so some T cells may come from the graft donor. The DNA for the CDR3 is TGTGCCAGTAGTATACAAATAGCGGAGACGCAGTATTTT. It yields the protein CASSIQIAETQYF.